The entry below gives a single T cell receptor beta chain sequence along with its context. CDR1 and CDR2 (germline): SGHVS, FQNEAQ. V lost 5 bases, J lost 0 bases, and 7 bases lay in between. The CDR3 contains 14 residues. The data stem from a study of T cells after yellow fever vaccination. A universal primer site and UMIs were added as TCR cDNA was made by 5'RACE template switching. MiXCR, applied by TCRdb to the 5' RACE reads, yields one record per CDR3 protein. Altogether roughly 340,000 distinct CDR3 sequences are present, about 8.7% being singletons, with the ten largest covering more than 15%. This material consisted of PBMCs, taken on the day of the first yellow fever vaccination. This chain joins TRBV7-8 and TRBJ2-2; no firm D call. This TCR was recovered from a young man who received the YFV17D yellow fever vaccine. CDR3: CASSQLANTGELFF. CDR3 in DNA: TGTGCCAGCAGCCAATTAGCGAACACCGGGGAGCTGTTTTTT. Drawing the rest from reference TRBV7-8 and TRBJ2-2, the complete variable domain is GAGVSQSPRYKVAKRGQDVALRCDPISGHVSLFWYQQALGQGPEFLTYFQNEAQLDKSGLPSDRFFAERPEGSVSTLKIQRTQQEDSAVYLCASSQLANTGELFFGEGSRLTVL.